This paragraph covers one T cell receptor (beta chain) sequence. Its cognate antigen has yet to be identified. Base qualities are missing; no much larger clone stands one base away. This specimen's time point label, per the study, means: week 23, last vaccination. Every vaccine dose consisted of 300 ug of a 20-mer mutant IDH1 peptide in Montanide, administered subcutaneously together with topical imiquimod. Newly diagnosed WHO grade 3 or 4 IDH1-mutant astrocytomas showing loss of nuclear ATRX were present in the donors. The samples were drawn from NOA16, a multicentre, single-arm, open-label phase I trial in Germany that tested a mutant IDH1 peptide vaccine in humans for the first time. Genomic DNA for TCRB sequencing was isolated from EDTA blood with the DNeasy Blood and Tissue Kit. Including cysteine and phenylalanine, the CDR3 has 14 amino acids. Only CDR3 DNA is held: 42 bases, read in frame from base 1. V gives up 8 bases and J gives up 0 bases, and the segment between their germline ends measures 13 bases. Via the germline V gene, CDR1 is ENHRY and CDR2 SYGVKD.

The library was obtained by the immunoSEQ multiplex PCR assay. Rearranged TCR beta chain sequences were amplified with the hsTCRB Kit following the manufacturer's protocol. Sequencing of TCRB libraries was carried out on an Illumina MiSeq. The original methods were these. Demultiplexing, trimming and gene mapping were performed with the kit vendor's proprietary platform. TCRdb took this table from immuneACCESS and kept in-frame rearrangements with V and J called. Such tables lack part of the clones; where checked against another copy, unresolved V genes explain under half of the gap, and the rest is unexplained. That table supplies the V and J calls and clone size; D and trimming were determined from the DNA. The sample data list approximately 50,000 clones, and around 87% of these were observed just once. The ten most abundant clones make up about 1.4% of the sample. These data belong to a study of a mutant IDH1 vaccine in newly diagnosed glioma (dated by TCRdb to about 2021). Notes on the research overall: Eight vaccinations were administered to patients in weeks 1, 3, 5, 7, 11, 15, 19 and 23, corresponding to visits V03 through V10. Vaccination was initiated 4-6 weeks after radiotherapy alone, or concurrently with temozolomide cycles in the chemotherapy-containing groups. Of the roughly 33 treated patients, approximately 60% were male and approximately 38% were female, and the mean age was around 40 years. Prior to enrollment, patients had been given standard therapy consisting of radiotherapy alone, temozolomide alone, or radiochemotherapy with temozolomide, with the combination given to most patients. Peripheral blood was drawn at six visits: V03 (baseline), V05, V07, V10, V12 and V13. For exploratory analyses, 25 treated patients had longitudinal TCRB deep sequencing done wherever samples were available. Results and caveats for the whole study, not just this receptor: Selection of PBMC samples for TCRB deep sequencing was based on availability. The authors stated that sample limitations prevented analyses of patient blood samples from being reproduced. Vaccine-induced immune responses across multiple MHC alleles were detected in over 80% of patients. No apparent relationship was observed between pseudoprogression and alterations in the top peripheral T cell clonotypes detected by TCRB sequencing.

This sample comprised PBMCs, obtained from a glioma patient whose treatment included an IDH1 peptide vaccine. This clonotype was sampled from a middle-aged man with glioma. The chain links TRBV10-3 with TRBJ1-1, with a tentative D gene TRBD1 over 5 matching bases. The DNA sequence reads TGTGCCATCGGACCGGGGACCATGAACACTGAAGCTTTCTTT. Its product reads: CAIGPGTMNTEAFF.